These T cell receptor beta chains were read from a single sample in a study of T-cell reconstitution after alpha-beta-depleted transplantation in children. TCRdb reanalysed the PCR reads using MiXCR and keeps one entry per CDR3 protein. Of 490,000 or so distinct CDR3 sequences listed, around 13% are singletons. Sequencing was performed on PBMCs from the stem cell graft donor, taken from the stem cell graft. The receptors come from a human donor who donated a stem cell graft to a child with combined immunodeficiency. The CDR3 runs from the conserved cysteine through the conserved F or W. Fields, in order: CDR3 protein, J gene, V gene.

CDR3: CASSRLTPFSDTQYF
J: TRBJ2-3
V: TRBV3-1

CDR3: CASSPRGFSYEQYF
J: TRBJ2-7
V: TRBV12-3/TRBV12-4

CDR3: CASSLRLAGVNEQFF
J: TRBJ2-1
V: TRBV7-3

CDR3: CASSYSPGGYEQYF
J: TRBJ2-7
V: TRBV6-5

CDR3: CASSPSGTWETQYF
J: TRBJ2-5
V: TRBV9

CDR3: CASSTLTTDTQYF
J: TRBJ2-3
V: TRBV9

CDR3: CSAGLAGGASTPYF
J: TRBJ2-3
V: TRBV20-1

CDR3: CASSVGDLAYEQYF
J: TRBJ2-7
V: TRBV9

CDR3: CASSAQGLFPANTEAFF
J: TRBJ1-1
V: TRBV13

CDR3: CASSVPGQGTLGAFF
J: TRBJ1-1
V: TRBV11-1

CDR3: CASSFAGASDTQYF
J: TRBJ2-3
V: TRBV12-3/TRBV12-4

CDR3: CAWAGETQYF
J: TRBJ2-5
V: TRBV7-6

CDR3: CSADPLSAGGGNEQFF
J: TRBJ2-1
V: TRBV29-1

CDR3: CASSQELKQETQYF
J: TRBJ2-5
V: TRBV4-2

CDR3: CSAKESGANVLTF
J: TRBJ2-6
V: TRBV20-1

CDR3: CASRPGGTGRDTQYF
J: TRBJ2-3
V: TRBV27

CDR3: CASNQGSTEAFF
J: TRBJ1-1
V: TRBV19

CDR3: CASSLVAGGLLAKNIQYF
J: TRBJ2-4
V: TRBV7-8

CDR3: CASSLAKGLTYGYTF
J: TRBJ1-2
V: TRBV5-8

CDR3: CASSLLRGGYNEQFF
J: TRBJ2-1
V: TRBV6-1

CDR3: CASSYGLNEQFF
J: TRBJ2-1
V: TRBV6-2/TRBV6-3

CDR3: CASQSGRSYEQYF
J: TRBJ2-7
V: TRBV6-5

CDR3: CATPGEPGYTF
J: TRBJ1-2
V: TRBV5-1

CDR3: CAISDGPTANYGYTF
J: TRBJ1-2
V: TRBV10-3

CDR3: CASSLTRSSYNEQFF
J: TRBJ2-1
V: TRBV12-3/TRBV12-4

CDR3: CATSGSDRLYEQYF
J: TRBJ2-7
V: TRBV15

CDR3: CASSQQGWEETQYF
J: TRBJ2-5
V: TRBV5-6

CDR3: CASSFYRGHGTSGVQHDNEQFF
J: TRBJ2-1
V: TRBV12-3/TRBV12-4

CDR3: CASTQSGTLMEAFF
J: TRBJ1-1
V: TRBV12-3/TRBV12-4

CDR3: CSARRRDYNEQFF
J: TRBJ2-1
V: TRBV20-1

CDR3: CSVRQNSYEQYF
J: TRBJ2-7
V: TRBV29-1